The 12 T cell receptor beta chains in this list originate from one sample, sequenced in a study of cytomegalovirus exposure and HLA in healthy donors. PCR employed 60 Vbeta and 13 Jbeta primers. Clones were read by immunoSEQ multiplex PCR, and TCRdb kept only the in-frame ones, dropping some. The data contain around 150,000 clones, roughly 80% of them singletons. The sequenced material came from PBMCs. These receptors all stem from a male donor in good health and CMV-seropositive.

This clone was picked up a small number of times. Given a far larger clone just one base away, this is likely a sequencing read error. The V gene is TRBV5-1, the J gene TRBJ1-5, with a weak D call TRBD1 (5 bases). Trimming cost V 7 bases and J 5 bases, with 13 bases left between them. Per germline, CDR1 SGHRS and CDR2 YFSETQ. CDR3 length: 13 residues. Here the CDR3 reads CASSRGGDQPQHF. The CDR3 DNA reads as TGCGCCAGCTCACGGGGGGGGGATCAGCCCCAGCATTTT.

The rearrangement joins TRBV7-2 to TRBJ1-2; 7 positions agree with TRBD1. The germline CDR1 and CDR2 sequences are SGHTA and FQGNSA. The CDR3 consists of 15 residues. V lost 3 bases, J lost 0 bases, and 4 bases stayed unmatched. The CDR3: CASSFPDRSNYGYTF. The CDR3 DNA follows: TGTGCCAGCAGCTTCCCGGACAGGTCTAACTATGGCTACACCTTC.

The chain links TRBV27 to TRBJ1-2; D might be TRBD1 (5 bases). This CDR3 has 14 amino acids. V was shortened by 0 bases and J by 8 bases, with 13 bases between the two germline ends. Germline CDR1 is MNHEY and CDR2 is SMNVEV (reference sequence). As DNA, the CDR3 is TGTGCCAGCAGTTTATCGGGAGGAAAGGGGGGCTACACCTTC. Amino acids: CASSLSGGKGGYTF.

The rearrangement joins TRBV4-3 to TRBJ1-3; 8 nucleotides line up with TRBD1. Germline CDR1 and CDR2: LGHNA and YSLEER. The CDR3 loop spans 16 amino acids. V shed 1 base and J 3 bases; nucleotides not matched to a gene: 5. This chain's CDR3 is CASSQGTGLGGNTIYF. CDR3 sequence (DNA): TGCGCCAGCAGCCAAGGGACAGGGTTGGGTGGAAACACCATATATTTT.

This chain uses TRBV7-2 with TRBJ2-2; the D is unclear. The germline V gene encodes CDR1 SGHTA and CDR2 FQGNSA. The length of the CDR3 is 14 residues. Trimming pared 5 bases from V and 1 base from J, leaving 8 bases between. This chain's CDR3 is CASSPTQNTGELFF. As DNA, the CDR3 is TGTGCCAGCAGCCCTACTCAGAACACCGGGGAGCTGTTTTTT.

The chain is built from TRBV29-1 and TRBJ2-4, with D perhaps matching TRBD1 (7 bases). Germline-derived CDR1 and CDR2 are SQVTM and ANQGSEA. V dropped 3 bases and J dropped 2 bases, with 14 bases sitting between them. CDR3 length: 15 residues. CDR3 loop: CSVEEGAKTKNIQYF. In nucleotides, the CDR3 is TGCAGCGTTGAGGAGGGGGCGAAAACCAAAAACATTCAGTACTTC.

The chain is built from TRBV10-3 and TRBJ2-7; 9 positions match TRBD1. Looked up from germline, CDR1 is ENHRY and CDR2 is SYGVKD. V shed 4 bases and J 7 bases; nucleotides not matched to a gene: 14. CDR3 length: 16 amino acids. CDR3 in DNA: TGTGCCATCAGTGGGGGACAGGGTAAATCGTCAGGGGAGCAGTACTTC. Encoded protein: CAISGGQGKSSGEQYF.

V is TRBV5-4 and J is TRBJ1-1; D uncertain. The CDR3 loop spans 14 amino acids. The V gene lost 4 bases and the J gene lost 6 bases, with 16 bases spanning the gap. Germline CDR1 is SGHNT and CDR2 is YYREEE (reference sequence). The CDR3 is CASSPGSVEAEAFF. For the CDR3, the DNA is TGTGCCAGCAGCCCCGGTTCCGTCGAAGCTGAAGCTTTCTTT.

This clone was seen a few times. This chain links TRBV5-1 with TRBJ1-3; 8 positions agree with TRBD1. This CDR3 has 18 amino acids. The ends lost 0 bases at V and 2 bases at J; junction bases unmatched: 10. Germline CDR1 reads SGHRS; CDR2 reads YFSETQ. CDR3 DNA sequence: TGCGCCAGCAGCTTGGCGGCCCTGGACAGGGCCCCTGGAAACACCATATATTTT. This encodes CASSLAALDRAPGNTIYF.

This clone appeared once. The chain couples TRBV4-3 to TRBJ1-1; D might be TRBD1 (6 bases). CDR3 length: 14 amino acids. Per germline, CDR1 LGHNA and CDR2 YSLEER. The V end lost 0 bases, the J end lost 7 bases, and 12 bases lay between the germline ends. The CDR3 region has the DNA TGCGCCAGCAGCCAAGATAGGGGGTGGGATGAAGCTTTCTTT. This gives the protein CASSQDRGWDEAFF.

In DNA, the CDR3 is TGTGCCAGCAGCTTGGCCCCAGGGGTTGGAAATGAGCAGTTCTTC. This encodes CASSLAPGVGNEQFF. This chain uses TRBV5-6 with TRBJ2-1; D perhaps matches TRBD1 (6 bases). V dropped 0 bases and J dropped 7 bases, with 14 bases sitting between them. CDR1 and CDR2 (germline): SGHDT, YYEEEE. The CDR3 extends over 15 amino acids.

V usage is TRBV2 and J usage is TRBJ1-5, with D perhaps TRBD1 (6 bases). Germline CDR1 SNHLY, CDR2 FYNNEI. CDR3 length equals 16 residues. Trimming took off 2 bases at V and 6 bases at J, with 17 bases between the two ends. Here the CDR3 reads CASSERNRAAFQPQHF. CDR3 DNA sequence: TGTGCCAGCAGTGAAAGGAACAGGGCCGCGTTTCAGCCCCAGCATTTT.